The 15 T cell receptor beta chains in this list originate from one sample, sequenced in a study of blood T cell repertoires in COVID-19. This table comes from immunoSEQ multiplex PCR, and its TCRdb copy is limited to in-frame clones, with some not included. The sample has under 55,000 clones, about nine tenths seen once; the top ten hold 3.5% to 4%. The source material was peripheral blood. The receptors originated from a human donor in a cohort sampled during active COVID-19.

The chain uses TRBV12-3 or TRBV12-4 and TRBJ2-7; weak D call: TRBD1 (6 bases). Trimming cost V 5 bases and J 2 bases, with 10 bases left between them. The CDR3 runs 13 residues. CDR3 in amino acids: CASSPTGTYEQYF. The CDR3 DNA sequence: TGTGCCAGCAGTCCGACAGGAACCTACGAGCAGTACTTC.

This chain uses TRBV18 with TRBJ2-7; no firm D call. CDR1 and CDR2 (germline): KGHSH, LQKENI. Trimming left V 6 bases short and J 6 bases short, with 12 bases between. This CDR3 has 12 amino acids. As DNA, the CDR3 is TGTGCCAGCTCCCCCCTTCCCCCCGAGCAGTACTTC. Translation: CASSPLPPEQYF.

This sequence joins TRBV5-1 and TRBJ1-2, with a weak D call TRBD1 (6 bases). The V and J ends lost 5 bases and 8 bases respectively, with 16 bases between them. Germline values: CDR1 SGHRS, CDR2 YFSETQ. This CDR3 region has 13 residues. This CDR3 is CASSLGQPFGYTF. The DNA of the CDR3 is TGCGCCAGCAGTTTAGGACAGCCCTTCGGCTACACCTTC.

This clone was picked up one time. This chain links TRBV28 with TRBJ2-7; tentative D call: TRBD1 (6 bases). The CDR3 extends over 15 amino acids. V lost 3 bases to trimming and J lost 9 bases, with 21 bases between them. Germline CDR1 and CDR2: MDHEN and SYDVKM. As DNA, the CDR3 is TGTGCCAGCAGTTTTAGAACAGGGATCCGATATTGGCAGTACTTC. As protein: CASSFRTGIRYWQYF.

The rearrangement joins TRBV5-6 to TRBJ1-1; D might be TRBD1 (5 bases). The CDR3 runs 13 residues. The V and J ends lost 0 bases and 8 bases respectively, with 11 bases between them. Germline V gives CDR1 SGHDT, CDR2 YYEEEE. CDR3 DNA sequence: TGTGCCAGCAGCTTGGACCAGGGAGGGGAAGCTTTCTTT. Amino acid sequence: CASSLDQGGEAFF.

CDR3 sequence reads: CASSRAGGAYSNQPQHF. The CDR3 coding sequence is TGTGCCAGCAGCCGAGCAGGAGGGGCTTATAGCAATCAGCCCCAGCATTTT. The rearrangement joins TRBV7-9 to TRBJ1-5, with D perhaps matching TRBD1 (5 bases). Germline V gene sequence: CDR1 SEHNR, CDR2 FQNEAQ (reference sequence). Trimming removed 5 bases from V and 0 bases from J, with 17 bases in between. The CDR3 runs 17 residues.

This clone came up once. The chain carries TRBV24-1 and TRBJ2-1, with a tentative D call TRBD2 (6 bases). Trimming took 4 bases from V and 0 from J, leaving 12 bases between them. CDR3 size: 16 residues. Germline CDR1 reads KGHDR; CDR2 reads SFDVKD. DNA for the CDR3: TGTGCCACCAGTGACATAGCGGCCACCTCCTACAATGAGCAGTTCTTC. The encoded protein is CATSDIAATSYNEQFF.

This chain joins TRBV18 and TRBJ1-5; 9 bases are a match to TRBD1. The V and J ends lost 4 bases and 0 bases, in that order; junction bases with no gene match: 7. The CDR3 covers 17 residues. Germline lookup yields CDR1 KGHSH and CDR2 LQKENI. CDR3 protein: CASSHGQGPYSNQPQHF. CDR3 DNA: TGTGCCAGCTCACACGGACAGGGGCCATATAGCAATCAGCCCCAGCATTTT.

The CDR3 is CASSVQDRVSANEKLFF. DNA for the CDR3: TGTGCCAGCAGCGTCCAAGACAGGGTCAGCGCTAATGAAAAACTGTTTTTT. The chain is built from TRBV9 and TRBJ1-4; TRBD1 aligns across 7 bases. CDR3 length equals 17 residues. CDR1 and CDR2 from the germline V gene are SGDLS and YYNGEE. V lost 2 bases to trimming and J lost 3 bases; unmatched junction nucleotides: 10.

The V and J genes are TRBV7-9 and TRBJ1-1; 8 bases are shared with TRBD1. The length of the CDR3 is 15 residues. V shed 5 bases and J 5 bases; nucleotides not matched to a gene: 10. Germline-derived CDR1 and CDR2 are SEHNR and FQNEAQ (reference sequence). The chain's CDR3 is CASSLSGTGRTEAFF. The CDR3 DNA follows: TGTGCCAGCAGCCTGTCCGGGACAGGAAGGACTGAAGCTTTCTTT. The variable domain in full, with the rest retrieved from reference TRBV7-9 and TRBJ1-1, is DTGVSQNPRHKITKRGQNVTFRCDPISEHNRLYWYRQTLGQGPEFLTYFQNEAQLEKSRLLSDRFSAERPKGSFSTLEIQRTEQGDSAMYLCASSLSGTGRTEAFFGQGTRLTVV.

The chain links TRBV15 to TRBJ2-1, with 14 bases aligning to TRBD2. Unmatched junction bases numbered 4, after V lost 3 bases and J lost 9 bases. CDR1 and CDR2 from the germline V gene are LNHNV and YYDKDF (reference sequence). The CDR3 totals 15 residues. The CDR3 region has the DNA TGTGCCACCAGCAGGGGACTAGCGGGAGTAGCTGAGCAGTTCTTC. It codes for CATSRGLAGVAEQFF.

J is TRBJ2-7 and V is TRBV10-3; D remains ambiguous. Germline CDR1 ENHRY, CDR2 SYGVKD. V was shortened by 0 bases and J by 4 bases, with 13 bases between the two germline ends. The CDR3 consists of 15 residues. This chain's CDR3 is CAISESQRAPYEQYF. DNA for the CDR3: TGTGCCATCAGTGAGTCCCAGCGCGCTCCTTACGAGCAGTACTTC.

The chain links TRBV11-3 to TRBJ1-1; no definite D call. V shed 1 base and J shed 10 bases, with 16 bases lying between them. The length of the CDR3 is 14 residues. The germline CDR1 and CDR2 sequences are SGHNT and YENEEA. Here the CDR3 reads CASSLGWPGGRAFF. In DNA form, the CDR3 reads TGTGCCAGCAGCTTAGGATGGCCGGGAGGTCGAGCTTTCTTT.

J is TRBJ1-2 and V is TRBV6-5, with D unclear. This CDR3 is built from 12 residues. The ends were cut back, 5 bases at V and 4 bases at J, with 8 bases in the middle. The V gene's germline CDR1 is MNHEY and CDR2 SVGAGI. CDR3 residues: CASSQQSYGYTF. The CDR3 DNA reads TGTGCCAGCAGTCAACAGAGCTATGGCTACACCTTC.

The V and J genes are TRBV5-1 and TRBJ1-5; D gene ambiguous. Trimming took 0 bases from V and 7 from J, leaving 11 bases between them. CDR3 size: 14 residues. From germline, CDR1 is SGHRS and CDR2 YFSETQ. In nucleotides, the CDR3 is TGCGCCAGCAGCTTGGACGCGGGGTTCCAGCCCCAGCATTTT. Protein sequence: CASSLDAGFQPQHF.